A selection of T cell receptor beta chains follows, all from one sample in a study of blood T cells in healthy people across ages. Each CDR3 protein is one row after TCRdb ran MiXCR on the 5' RACE reads. The sample contains hundreds of thousands of distinct CDR3 sequences, roughly 58% of which appear only once. The source material was blood. The receptors stem from a man aged 60 to 69 in good health. CDR3s include the opening cysteine and the closing phenylalanine or tryptophan.

TRBV12-3/TRBV12-4	16	TRBJ1-2	CASSLGSGSRGSGYTF
TRBV12-5	13	NA	CASARGDLNIQYF
TRBV20-1	14	TRBJ2-5	CSARDLVGVETQYF
TRBV4-2	15	TRBJ1-6	CASSRQPGQISALHF
TRBV7-9	16	TRBJ2-1	CASSFSGGARNNEQFF
TRBV20-1	14	TRBJ2-1	CSANPAGRYNEQFF
TRBV13	16	TRBJ1-1	CASSLTGGVMNTEAFF
TRBV7-2	14	TRBJ1-1	CASSWQGGGTWAFF
TRBV18	15	TRBJ1-1	CASSLLGQGNTEAFF
TRBV5-1	15	TRBJ1-1	CASSLGGQGIVEAFF
TRBV10-3	13	TRBJ2-3	CAIRGGSTDTQYF
TRBV7-2	14	TRBJ1-2	CASSLVDGPYGYTF
TRBV27	14	TRBJ2-4	CASSDGLAKNIQYF
TRBV2	13	TRBJ2-5	CASSGSEQETQYF
TRBV25-1	17	TRBJ2-5	CASSEGQGARYQETQYF
TRBV12-3/TRBV12-4	13	TRBJ2-2	CASSLGAFGELFF
TRBV27	15	TRBJ1-2	CASSSAGQASYGYTF
TRBV20-1	13	TRBJ1-1	CSARAGASTPAFF
TRBV11-2	15	TRBJ2-3	CASTLTGGNTDTQYF
TRBV2	13	TRBJ2-4	CASSVGNLNIQYF
TRBV2	13	TRBJ2-5	CASSASLGETQYF
TRBV20-1	13	NA	CSAAGTGFYEQYF
TRBV29-1	13	TRBJ1-5	CSAAADHNQPQHF
TRBV5-1	15	NA	CASSLGVVAYNEQYF